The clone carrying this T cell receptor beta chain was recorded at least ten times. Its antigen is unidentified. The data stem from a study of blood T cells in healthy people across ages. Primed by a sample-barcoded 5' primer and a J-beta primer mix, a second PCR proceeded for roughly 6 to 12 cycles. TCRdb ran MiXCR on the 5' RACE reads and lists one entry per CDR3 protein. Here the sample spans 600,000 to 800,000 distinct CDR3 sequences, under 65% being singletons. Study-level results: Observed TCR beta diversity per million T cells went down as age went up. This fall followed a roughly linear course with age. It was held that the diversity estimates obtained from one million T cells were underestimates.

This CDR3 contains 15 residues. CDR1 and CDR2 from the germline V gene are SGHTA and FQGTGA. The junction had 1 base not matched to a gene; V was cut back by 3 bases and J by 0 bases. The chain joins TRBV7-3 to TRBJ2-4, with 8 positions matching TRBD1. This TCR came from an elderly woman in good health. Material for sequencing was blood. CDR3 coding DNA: TGTGCCAGCAGCTTGGACAGGGCAGCCAAAAACATTCAGTACTTC. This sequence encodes CASSLDRAAKNIQYF.